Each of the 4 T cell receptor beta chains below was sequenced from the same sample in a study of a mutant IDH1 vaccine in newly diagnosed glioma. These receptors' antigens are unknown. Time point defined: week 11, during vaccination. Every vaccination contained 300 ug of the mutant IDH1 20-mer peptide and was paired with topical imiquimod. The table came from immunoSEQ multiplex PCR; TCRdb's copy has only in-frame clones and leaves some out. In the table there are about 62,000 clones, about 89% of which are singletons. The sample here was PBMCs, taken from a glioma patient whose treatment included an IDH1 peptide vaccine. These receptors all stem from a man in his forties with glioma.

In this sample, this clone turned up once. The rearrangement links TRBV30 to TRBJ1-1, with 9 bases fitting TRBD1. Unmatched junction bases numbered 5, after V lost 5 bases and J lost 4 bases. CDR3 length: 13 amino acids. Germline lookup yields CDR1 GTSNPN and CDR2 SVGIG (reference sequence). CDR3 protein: CAWVTGGVTEAFF. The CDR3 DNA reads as TGTGCCTGGGTGACAGGGGGGGTCACTGAAGCTTTCTTT.

The CDR3 bases are TGTGCCAGCAGCTTAGGCGCGGGCGCTAATTCACCCCTCCACTTT. Amino acids: CASSLGAGANSPLHF. The chain combines TRBV7-9 with TRBJ1-6; D gene unclear. Trimming shortened V by 1 base and J by 6 bases, and 10 bases separated the two germline ends. Germline lookup yields CDR1 SEHNR and CDR2 FQNEAQ (reference sequence). The CDR3 contains 15 residues. Drawing the rest from reference TRBV7-9 and TRBJ1-6, the complete variable domain is DTGVSQNPRHKITKRGQNVTFRCDPISEHNRLYWYRQTLGQGPEFLTYFQNEAQLEKSRLLSDRFSAERPKGSFSTLEIQRTEQGDSAMYLCASSLGAGANSPLHFGNGTRLTVT.

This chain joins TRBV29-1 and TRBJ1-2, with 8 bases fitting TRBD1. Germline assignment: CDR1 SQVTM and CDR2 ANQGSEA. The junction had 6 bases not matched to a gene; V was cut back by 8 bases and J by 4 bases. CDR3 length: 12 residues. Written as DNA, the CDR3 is TGCAGCCCAGGGGGCGAGCCCTATGGCTACACCTTC. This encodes CSPGGEPYGYTF.

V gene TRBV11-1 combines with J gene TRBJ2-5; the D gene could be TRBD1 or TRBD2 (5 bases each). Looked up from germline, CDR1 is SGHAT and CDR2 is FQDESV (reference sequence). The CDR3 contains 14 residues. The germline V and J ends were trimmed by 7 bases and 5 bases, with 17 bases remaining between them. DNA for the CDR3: TGTGCCAGCACGCGTTATGGGGGTGGGGAGACCCAGTACTTC. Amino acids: CASTRYGGGETQYF.